The clone carrying this TCR beta chain was found many times. CDR1 and CDR2 (germline): DFQATT, SNEGSKA (reference sequence). V was trimmed by 2 bases and J by 4 bases, leaving 11 bases between them. This CDR3 has 14 amino acids. This sample is drawn from a study of T cells in Graves' hyperthyroidism and ophthalmopathy. Authors of the study amplified TCR beta CDR3 regions from RNA transcripts. With the HTBI primer set, the TCR CDR3 went through a first round of RT-PCR. TCRdb re-called the multiplex PCR reads through MiXCR, storing one row per CDR3 protein. The sample includes hundreds of thousands of distinct CDR3 sequences, roughly 14% of them seen just once. Ophthalmopathy patients had moderate-to-severe active disease, CAS ≥3, NOSPECS ≥4, and disease duration under 3 months.

The chain combines TRBV20-1 with TRBJ2-2, with D perhaps TRBD2 (6 bases). The sequence came from a woman between 50 and 59 years old with Graves' ophthalmopathy. The sequenced sample was blood. Written as DNA, the CDR3 is TGCAGTGCTAGACGGGCGGGATTCACCGGGGAGCTGTTTTTT. Translation gives CSARRAGFTGELFF.